These 13 T cell receptor beta chains were all obtained from the same sample, sequenced in a study of T cell responses to AZD1222 COVID-19 vaccine (dated by TCRdb to the early 2020s). The time point label on this specimen signifies: about 28 days (+/-7) after the second vaccine dose. The method was the immunoSEQ multiplex PCR assay. As stored in TCRdb, this immuneACCESS dataset retains in-frame rearrangements with V and J assigned. A fraction of the clones does not appear; measured against another copy, unresolved V genes explain less than half of the discrepancy, and the remainder lacks a known reason. Counted in this sample were some 120,000 clones; about 90% of them appeared once. The ten largest clones represent 7.9% of the sample. The material was peripheral blood, obtained 28 days after the second AZD1222 dose. All receptors derive from an adult who received the AZD1222 COVID-19 vaccine.

V gene TRBV28 combines with J gene TRBJ1-1; TRBD1 is a possible D gene (5 bases). Germline assignment: CDR1 MDHEN and CDR2 SYDVKM. This CDR3 has 16 amino acids. Trimming pared 5 bases from V and 4 bases from J, leaving 20 bases between. The CDR3 DNA reads TGTGCCAGCAGTCCAGGGAGCTGGGTCTTTGGCACTGAAGCTTTCTTT. This translates into CASSPGSWVFGTEAFF.

The chain couples TRBV6-5 to TRBJ1-5; D remains ambiguous. The CDR3 runs to 13 residues. CDR1 is MNHEY and CDR2 is SVGAGI in the germline V gene. V gave up 5 bases and J gave up 4 bases, with 9 bases separating them. For the CDR3, the DNA is TGTGCCAGCAGTCAACTTAGGAATCAGCCCCAGCATTTT. It translates to CASSQLRNQPQHF.

The CDR3 DNA reads as TGTGCCAGCAGTTTCGGAGAGAATGAGCAGTTCTTC. It is translated as CASSFGENEQFF. The J gene is TRBJ2-1, the V gene TRBV2; D unclear. Germline loops: CDR1 SNHLY, CDR2 FYNNEI. The ends were cut back, 5 bases at V and 7 bases at J, with 9 bases in the middle. The CDR3 spans 12 residues.

The CDR3 sequence is CASSARVPEKLFF. The CDR3 DNA follows: TGTGCCAGCAGTGCCCGGGTTCCTGAAAAACTGTTTTTT. The chain joins TRBV28 to TRBJ1-4; D call uncertain. Germline CDR1 and CDR2: MDHEN and SYDVKM. This CDR3 has 13 residues. The V end was cut by 5 bases, the J end by 7 bases, with 11 bases between.

The chain uses TRBV6-5 and TRBJ2-5; TRBD2 might be the D (5 bases). In germline, CDR1 is MNHEY, CDR2 SVGAGI. The CDR3 contains 14 residues. Trimming pared 0 bases from V and 4 bases from J, leaving 9 bases between. The CDR3 loop is CASSYSNGGETQYF. DNA for the CDR3: TGTGCCAGCAGTTACTCAAACGGAGGAGAGACCCAGTACTTC.

V and J are TRBV5-3 and TRBJ1-2; D may be TRBD1 (6 bases). TRBV5-3 is noted as an ORF with a role that remains uncertain. The CDR3 contains 14 residues. The V gene lost 9 bases and the J gene lost 7 bases, with 22 bases spanning the gap. The CDR3 region has the DNA TGTGCCACCTTAGACCTACAGGGTAACGGTGGCTACACCTTC. It specifies CATLDLQGNGGYTF.

The rearrangement uses TRBV11-2 and TRBJ1-1; a possible D gene is TRBD1 (5 bases). V was shortened by 1 base and J by 3 bases, with 18 bases between the two germline ends. Germline V gene sequence: CDR1 SGHAT, CDR2 FQNNGV. This CDR3 has 17 amino acids. The CDR3 region has the DNA TGTGCCAGCAGCTTAGTAAGTTGGGGGGACTACGACACTGAAGCTTTCTTT. This sequence encodes CASSLVSWGDYDTEAFF.

This clone was detected only once. The chain carries TRBV27 and TRBJ2-3; tentatively, D is TRBD1 (5 bases). Germline lookup yields CDR1 MNHEY and CDR2 SMNVEV (reference sequence). Trimming cost V 5 bases and J 2 bases, with 14 bases left between them. The CDR3 has 15 amino acids. CDR3 sequence (DNA): TGTGCCAGCAGTCCGGACATCCTTCACACAGATACGCAGTATTTT. Amino acid sequence: CASSPDILHTDTQYF.

The rearrangement joins TRBV7-6 to TRBJ1-1; perhaps TRBD1 as D (5 bases). CDR3 length: 13 amino acids. Per the germline V gene, CDR1 is SGHVS and CDR2 is FNYEAQ. V lost 5 bases to trimming and J lost 2 bases, with 9 bases between them. CDR3 in DNA: TGTGCCAGCAGCCTCGACAGAAACACTGAAGCTTTCTTT. This codes for CASSLDRNTEAFF.

The V gene is TRBV19, the J gene TRBJ1-1; a possible D gene is TRBD1 (6 bases). This CDR3 has 15 residues. From germline, CDR1 is LNHDA and CDR2 SQIVND (reference sequence). Trimming took off 1 base at V and 3 bases at J, with 12 bases between the two ends. The chain's CDR3 is CASSIGRQVHTEAFF. The CDR3 DNA sequence: TGTGCCAGTAGTATAGGCAGACAGGTTCACACTGAAGCTTTCTTT.

This chain connects TRBV6-5 to TRBJ2-1; possibly TRBD2 for D (6 bases). V was pared by 0 bases and J by 10 bases, with 19 bases between. CDR1 is MNHEY, CDR2 SVGAGI, per germline. The CDR3 runs 16 residues. CDR3 sequence: CASSYSVGLFSQEQFF. The CDR3 DNA sequence: TGTGCCAGCAGTTACTCGGTGGGACTCTTTTCCCAGGAGCAGTTCTTC.

This rearrangement joins TRBV11-2 to TRBJ2-5; 9 nucleotides agree with TRBD1. V trimming: 1 base; J trimming: 4 bases; junction bases outside the gene matches: 1. Germline CDR1 is SGHAT and CDR2 is FQNNGV. The CDR3 length is 14 residues. The CDR3: CASSLGTGAETQYF. CDR3 DNA sequence: TGTGCCAGCAGCTTAGGGACAGGGGCAGAGACCCAGTACTTC.

This rearrangement joins TRBV7-9 to TRBJ2-2, with D perhaps matching TRBD2 (5 bases). Germline V gene data show CDR1 as SEHNR and CDR2 as FQNEAQ (reference sequence). CDR3 size: 14 residues. V lost 5 bases and J 4 bases, leaving 11 bases between the germline ends. CDR3 coding DNA: TGTGCCAGCAGCCTCAATCGGGGCACCGGGGAGCTGTTTTTT. Its protein product is CASSLNRGTGELFF.